This TCR beta chain was obtained from a study of cytomegalovirus exposure and HLA in healthy donors. The CDR3 sequence is 15 residues long. CDR1 is MNHEY, CDR2 SMNVEV, per germline (reference sequence). J was trimmed by 8 bases and V by 0 bases; bases with no gene match: 7. This PCR relied on a set of 60 Vbeta primers and 13 Jbeta primers. Generated by immunoSEQ multiplex PCR, the TCRdb table keeps only in-frame clones and is missing some. The profile shows under 200,000 clones, around 85% of them singletons. The study's findings and limits: An ancestry cluster, one associated with Asian ancestry, reportedly showed fewer N-insertions than the 666-donor mean in a later analysis.

A note on this clone: The antigen remains undetermined.

The sequenced material came from PBMCs. The chain employs TRBV27 and TRBJ2-4, with TRBD2 matching over 7 bases. This receptor was identified in a human donor in good health. CDR3 nucleotide sequence: TGTGCCAGCAGTTTATCGGGAGGGTTTCGGGACATTCAGTACTTC. This codes for CASSLSGGFRDIQYF.